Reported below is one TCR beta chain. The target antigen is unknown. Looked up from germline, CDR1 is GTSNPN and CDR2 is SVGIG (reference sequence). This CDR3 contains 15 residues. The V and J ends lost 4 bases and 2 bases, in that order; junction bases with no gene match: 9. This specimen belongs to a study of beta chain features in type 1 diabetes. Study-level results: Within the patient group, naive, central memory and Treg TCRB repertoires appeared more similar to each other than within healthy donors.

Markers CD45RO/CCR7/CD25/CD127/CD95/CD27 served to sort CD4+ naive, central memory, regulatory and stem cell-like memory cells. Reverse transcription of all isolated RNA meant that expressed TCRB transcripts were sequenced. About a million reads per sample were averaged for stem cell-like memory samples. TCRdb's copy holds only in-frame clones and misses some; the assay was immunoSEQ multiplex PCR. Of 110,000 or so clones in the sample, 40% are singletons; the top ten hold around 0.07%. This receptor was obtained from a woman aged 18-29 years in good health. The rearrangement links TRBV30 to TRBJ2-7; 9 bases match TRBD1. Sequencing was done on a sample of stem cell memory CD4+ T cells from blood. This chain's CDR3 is CAWTRGGTGPYEQYF. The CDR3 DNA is TGTGCCTGGACCCGAGGCGGGACAGGGCCCTACGAGCAGTACTTC.